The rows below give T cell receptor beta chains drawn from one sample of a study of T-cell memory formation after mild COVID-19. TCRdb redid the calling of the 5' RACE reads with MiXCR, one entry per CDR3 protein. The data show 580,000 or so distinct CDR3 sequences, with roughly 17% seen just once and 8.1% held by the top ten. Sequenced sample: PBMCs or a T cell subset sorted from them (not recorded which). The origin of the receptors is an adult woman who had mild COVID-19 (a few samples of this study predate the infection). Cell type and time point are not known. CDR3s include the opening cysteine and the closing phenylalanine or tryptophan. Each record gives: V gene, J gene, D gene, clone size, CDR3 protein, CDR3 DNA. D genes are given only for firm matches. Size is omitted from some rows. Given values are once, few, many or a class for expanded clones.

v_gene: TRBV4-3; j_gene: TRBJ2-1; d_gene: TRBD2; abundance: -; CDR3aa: CASSQRSGLAVYNEQFF; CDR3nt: TGCGCCAGCAGCCAAAGATCGGGACTAGCGGTTTACAATGAGCAGTTCTTC
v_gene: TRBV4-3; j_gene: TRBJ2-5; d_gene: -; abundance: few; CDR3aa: CASSLSDLETQYF; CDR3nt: TGCGCCAGCAGCCTTAGCGACTTGGAGACCCAGTACTTC
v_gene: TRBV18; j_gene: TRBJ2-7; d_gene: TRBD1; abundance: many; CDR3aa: CASSPGQGGEQYF; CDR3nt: TGTGCCAGCTCACCAGGACAGGGCGGCGAGCAGTACTTC
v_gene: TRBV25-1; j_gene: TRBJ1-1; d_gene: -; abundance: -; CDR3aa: CASSEWTNTEAFF; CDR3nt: TGTGCCAGCAGTGAATGGACGAACACTGAAGCTTTCTTT
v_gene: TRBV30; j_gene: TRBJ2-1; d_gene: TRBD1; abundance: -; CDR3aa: CAWSLDVGGREQFF; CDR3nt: TGTGCCTGGAGTTTAGATGTAGGGGGCCGTGAGCAGTTCTTC
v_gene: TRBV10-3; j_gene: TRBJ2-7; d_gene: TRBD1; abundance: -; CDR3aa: CAISESRTGGSYEQYF; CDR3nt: TGTGCCATCAGTGAGTCGCGCACAGGGGGCTCCTACGAGCAGTACTTC
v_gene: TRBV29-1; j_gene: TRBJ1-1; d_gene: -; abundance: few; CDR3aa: CSVGQDNTEAFF; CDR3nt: TGCAGCGTTGGACAGGACAACACTGAAGCTTTCTTT
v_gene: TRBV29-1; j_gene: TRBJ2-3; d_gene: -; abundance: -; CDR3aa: CSADREGTDTQYF; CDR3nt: TGCAGCGCCGACAGGGAGGGCACAGATACGCAGTATTTT
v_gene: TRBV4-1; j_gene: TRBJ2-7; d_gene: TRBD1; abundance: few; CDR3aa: CASSLGQGREYEQYF; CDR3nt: TGCGCCAGCAGCCTTGGACAGGGGCGAGAGTACGAGCAGTACTTC
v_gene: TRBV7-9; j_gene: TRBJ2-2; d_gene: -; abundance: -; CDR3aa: CASSPRSVNTGELFF; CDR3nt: TGTGCCAGCAGCCCGAGGTCCGTTAACACCGGGGAGCTGTTTTTT
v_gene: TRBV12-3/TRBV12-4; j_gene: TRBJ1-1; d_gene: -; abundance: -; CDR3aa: CASSSPMGRGGVNTEAFF; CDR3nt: TGTGCCAGCAGTTCCCCTATGGGGAGGGGAGGGGTGAACACTGAAGCTTTCTTT
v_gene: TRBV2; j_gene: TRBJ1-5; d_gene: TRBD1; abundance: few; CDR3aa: CASSESGGQGHQPQHF; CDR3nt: TGTGCCAGCAGTGAAAGTGGGGGACAGGGCCATCAGCCCCAGCATTTT
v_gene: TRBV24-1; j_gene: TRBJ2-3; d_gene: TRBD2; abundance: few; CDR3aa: CATSGRQALAGYTQYF; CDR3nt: TGTGCCACCAGCGGTCGGCAGGCTCTAGCGGGATATACGCAGTATTTT
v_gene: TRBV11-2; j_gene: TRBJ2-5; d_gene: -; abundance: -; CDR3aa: CASSLDLTKETQYF; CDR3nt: TGTGCCAGCAGCTTAGATTTGACCAAAGAGACCCAGTACTTC
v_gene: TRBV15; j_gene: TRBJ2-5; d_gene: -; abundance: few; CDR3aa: CATSRDWGSQETQYF; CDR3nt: TGTGCCACCAGCAGAGATTGGGGGAGCCAAGAGACCCAGTACTTC
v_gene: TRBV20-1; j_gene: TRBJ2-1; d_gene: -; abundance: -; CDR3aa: CSARKQVEQFF; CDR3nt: TGCAGTGCTAGAAAACAGGTAGAGCAGTTCTTC
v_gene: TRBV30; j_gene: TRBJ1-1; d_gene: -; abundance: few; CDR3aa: CAWSGGTFEAFF; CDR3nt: TGTGCCTGGAGTGGTGGGACCTTTGAAGCTTTCTTT
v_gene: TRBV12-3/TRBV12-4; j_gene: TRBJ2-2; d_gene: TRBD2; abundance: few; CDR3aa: CASRLGLAANTGELFF; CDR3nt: TGTGCCAGCAGACTGGGACTAGCGGCGAACACCGGGGAGCTGTTTTTT
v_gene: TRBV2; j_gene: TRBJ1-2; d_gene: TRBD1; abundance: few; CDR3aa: CASSEMRQGGNYGYTF; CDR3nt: TGTGCCAGCAGTGAGATGAGACAGGGGGGGAACTATGGCTACACCTTC
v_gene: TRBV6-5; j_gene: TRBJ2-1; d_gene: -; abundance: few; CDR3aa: CASSPTGGGYNEQFF; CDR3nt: TGTGCCAGCAGTCCTACAGGAGGGGGTTACAATGAGCAGTTCTTC
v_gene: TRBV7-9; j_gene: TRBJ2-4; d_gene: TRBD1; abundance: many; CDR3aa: CASSLGGQGLGNIQYF; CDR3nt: TGTGCCAGCAGCTTAGGAGGACAGGGGTTGGGGAACATTCAGTACTTC
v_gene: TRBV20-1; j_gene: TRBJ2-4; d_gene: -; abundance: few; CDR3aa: CSARDWPGAAKNIQYF; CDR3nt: TGCAGTGCTAGAGATTGGCCGGGGGCCGCCAAAAACATTCAGTACTTC
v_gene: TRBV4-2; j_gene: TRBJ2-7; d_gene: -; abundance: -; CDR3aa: CASSQDSMYEQYF; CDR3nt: TGTGCCAGCAGCCAAGATTCAATGTACGAGCAGTACTTC
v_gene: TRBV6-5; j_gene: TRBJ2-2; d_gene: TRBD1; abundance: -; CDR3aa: CASSYWTGHTGELFF; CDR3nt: TGTGCCAGCAGTTATTGGACAGGGCACACCGGGGAGCTGTTTTTT
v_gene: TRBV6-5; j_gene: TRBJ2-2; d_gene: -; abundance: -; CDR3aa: CASSYGPTGELFF; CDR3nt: TGTGCCAGCAGTTACGGGCCCACCGGGGAGCTGTTTTTT
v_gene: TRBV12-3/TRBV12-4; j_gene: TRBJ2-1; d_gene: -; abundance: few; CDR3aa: CATGTAINEQFF; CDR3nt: TGTGCCACCGGGACTGCTATCAATGAGCAGTTCTTC
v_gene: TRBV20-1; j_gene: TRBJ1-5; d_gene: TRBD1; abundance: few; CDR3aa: CSAPGQGNQPQHF; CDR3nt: TGCAGTGCCCCCGGACAGGGAAATCAGCCCCAGCATTTT
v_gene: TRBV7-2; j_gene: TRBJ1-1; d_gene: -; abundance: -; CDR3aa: CASRDVGARDTEAFF; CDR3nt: TGTGCCAGCAGGGACGTGGGGGCGAGGGACACTGAAGCTTTCTTT
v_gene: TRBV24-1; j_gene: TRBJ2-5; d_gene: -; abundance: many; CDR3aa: CATSGVGPGTQYF; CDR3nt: TGTGCCACCAGTGGAGTAGGCCCAGGGACCCAGTACTTC
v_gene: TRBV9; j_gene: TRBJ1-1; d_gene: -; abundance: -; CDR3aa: CASSVGDRSLNTEAFF; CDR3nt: TGTGCCAGCAGCGTAGGTGACAGGTCCTTGAACACTGAAGCTTTCTTT
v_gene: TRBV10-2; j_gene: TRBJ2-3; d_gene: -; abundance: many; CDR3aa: CASLGNSGTDTQYF; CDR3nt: TGCGCCAGCCTGGGAAACTCCGGCACAGATACGCAGTATTTT
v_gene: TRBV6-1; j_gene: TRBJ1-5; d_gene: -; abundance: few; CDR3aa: CASTGGRPGQPQHF; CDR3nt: TGTGCCAGCACCGGGGGGAGGCCCGGTCAGCCCCAGCATTTT